Sequencing of this T cell receptor (beta chain) was carried out in a study of T cells in narcolepsy (dated by TCRdb to 2016 to 2018). Study-level background: Patients with narcolepsy type 1 or type 2 (NT1, NT2) were enrolled in the study together with healthy control donors. The study used TCR Vbeta sequencing to track clonotypes in blood and CSF while looking for autoreactive T cells in narcolepsy patients that target self-antigens of hypocretin neurons (hypocretin, TRIB2).

Points on this clone: Its recognized antigen is unknown. No base qualities exist here, and no much larger clone lies one base off it.

Library preparation used the immunoSEQ multiplex PCR assay. This immuneACCESS table, as held by TCRdb, lists in-frame sequences with V and J called but not all clones. Of the missing ones, under half trace to an unresolved V gene in checked studies; the others have no known cause. Counted in this sample were under 35,000 clones; roughly four fifths of them appeared once. The ten largest clones take up around 2.6% of the sample. Trimming costs V 5 bases and J 0 bases, and their ends lie 5 bases apart. In the germline V gene (reference sequence), CDR1 corresponds to SGHKS and CDR2 to YYEKEE. Counted from cysteine to phenylalanine, this CDR3 has 12 amino acids. The entry retains the CDR3 DNA only, 36 bases that are in frame from base 1. For TCR Vbeta sequencing, memory CD4+ T cells were sorted ex vivo from the peripheral blood of narcolepsy patients and healthy controls. Findings and caveats that apply to the study as a whole: HCRT-specific and TRIB2-specific autoreactive clonotypes were highlighted in plots that compared CD4+ T cell clonotypes in CSF versus blood from the same patient. No sequences matching autoreactive T cell clones were contained in some blood memory CD4+ repertoires from patients and controls. Patients and controls had similar numbers of sequenced blood memory CD4+ clonotypes, with averages of around 39,000 in patients and some 33,000 in controls. Autoreactive clonotypes were reported to be detected serially in the blood of the same patients and of different patients, but not in the blood of healthy controls.

The sequencing sample was made of CD45RA- memory CD4+ T cells from PBMCs. Interpreted using the paper, the cell subset or site label stands for: memory T cells sorted ex vivo from peripheral blood. The V gene is TRBV5-5 and the J gene is TRBJ1-2; the D gene cannot be named for sure. The sequence was collected from a human donor with narcolepsy. The CDR3 protein is CASSPSNYGYTF. The DNA sequence is TGTGCCAGCAGTCCCTCTAACTATGGCTACACCTTC.